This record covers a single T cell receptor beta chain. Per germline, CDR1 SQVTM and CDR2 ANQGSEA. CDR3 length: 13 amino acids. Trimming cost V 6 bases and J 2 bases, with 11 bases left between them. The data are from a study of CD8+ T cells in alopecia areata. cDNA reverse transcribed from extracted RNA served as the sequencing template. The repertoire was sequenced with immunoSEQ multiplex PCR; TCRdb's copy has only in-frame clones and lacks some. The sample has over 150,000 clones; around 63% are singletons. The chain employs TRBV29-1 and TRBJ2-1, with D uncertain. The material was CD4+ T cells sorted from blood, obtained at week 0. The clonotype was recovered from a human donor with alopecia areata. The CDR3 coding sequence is TGCAGCGTCCACACCAGAGCCTACAATGAGCAGTTCTTC. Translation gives CSVHTRAYNEQFF.